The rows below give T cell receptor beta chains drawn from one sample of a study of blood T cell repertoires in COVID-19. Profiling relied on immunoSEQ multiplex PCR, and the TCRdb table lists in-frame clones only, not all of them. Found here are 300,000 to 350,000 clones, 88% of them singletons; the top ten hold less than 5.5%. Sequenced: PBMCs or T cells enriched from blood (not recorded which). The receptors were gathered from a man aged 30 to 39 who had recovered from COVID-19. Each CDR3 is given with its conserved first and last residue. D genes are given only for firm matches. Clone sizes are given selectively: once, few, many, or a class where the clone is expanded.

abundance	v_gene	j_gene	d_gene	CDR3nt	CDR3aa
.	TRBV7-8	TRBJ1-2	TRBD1	TGTGCCAGCAGCTTAGTCGCCGGGACAGAAGACTATGGCTACACCTTC	CASSLVAGTEDYGYTF
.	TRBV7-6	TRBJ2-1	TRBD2	TGTGCCAGCAGCCCCGGGAGAGCGGGGGCCTACAATGAGCAGTTCTTC	CASSPGRAGAYNEQFF
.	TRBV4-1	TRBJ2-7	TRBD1	TGCGCCAGCAGCCAAGATCCAGGGGGTATCTACGAGCAGTACTTC	CASSQDPGGIYEQYF
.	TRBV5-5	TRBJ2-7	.	TGTGCCAGCAGCCTAGGACTGGACGAGCAGTACTTC	CASSLGLDEQYF
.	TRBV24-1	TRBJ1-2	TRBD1	TGTGCCACCAGTGAGGGGACAGACTTGAACTATGGCTACACCTTC	CATSEGTDLNYGYTF
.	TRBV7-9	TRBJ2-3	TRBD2	TGTGCCAGCAGCACGGGACTAGCCTCGATGGGGGTTACGCAGTATTTT	CASSTGLASMGVTQYF
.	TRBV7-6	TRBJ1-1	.	TGTGCCAGCAGCAACCAGGGCACCACTGAAGCTTTCTTT	CASSNQGTTEAFF
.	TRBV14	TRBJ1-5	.	TGTGCCAGCAGCCGATGGGGACTCCTAACCGGCAATCAGCCCCAGCATTTT	CASSRWGLLTGNQPQHF
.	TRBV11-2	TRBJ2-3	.	TGTGCCAGCAGCCATAGCACAGATACGCAGTATTTT	CASSHSTDTQYF
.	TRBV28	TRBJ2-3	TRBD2	TGTGCCAGCAATATAGCGGGGACCAGCACAGATACGCAGTATTTT	CASNIAGTSTDTQYF
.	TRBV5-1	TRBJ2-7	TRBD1	TGCGCCAGCAGCAAGGAATGGGACAGCTACGAGCAGTACTTC	CASSKEWDSYEQYF
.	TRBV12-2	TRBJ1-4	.	TGTGCAAGTCGCTCTGACAGGGTAGCTAATGAAAAACTGTTTTTT	CASRSDRVANEKLFF
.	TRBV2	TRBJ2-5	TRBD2	TGTGCCAGCAGTGAGTCTAGCGGAGAGACCCAGTACTTC	CASSESSGETQYF
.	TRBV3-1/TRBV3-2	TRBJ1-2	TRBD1	TGTGCCAGCAGCCCGGACAGGTCCCTTTATACCTATGGCTACACCTTC	CASSPDRSLYTYGYTF
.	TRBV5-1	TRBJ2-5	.	TGCGCCAGCAGCTTCACCACCTGGACAGTCCAAGAGACCCAGTACTTC	CASSFTTWTVQETQYF
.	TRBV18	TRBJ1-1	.	TGTGCCAGCTCCCTGAGGGAAACTGAAGCTTTCTTT	CASSLRETEAFF
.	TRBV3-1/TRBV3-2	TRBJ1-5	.	TGTGCCAGCAGCCATGGTTTCGGGTATAGCAATCAGCCCCAGCATTTT	CASSHGFGYSNQPQHF
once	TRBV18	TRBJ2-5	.	TGTGCCAGCTCACCAAACAGGGCGCACCTCCAAGAGACCCAGTACTTC	CASSPNRAHLQETQYF
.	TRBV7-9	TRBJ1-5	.	TGTGCCAGCAGCTTAACACAGAGCAATCAGCCCCAGCATTTT	CASSLTQSNQPQHF
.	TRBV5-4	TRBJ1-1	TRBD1	TGTGCCAGCAGCGACCGACAGGGGGCTGCCCTAGAAGCTTTCTTT	CASSDRQGAALEAFF
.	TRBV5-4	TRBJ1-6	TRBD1	TGTGCCAGCAGCTTGAGCAGGGGGCCTTCACCCCTCCACTTT	CASSLSRGPSPLHF
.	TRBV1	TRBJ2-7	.	TGCACCAGCAGCCAAAGGGAATCCACAGGGGGCTTCGACGAGCAGTACTTC	CTSSQRESTGGFDEQYF
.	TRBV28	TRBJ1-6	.	TGTGCCAGCAGGGGACATAGGGAATTTTCACCCCTCCACTTT	CASRGHREFSPLHF
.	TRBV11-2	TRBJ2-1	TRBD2	TGTGCCAGCAGCTTAGACTTGCTAGCGGGGGGGCCCGGGGCTGAGCAGTTCTTC	CASSLDLLAGGPGAEQFF
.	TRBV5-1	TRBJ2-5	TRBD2	TGCGCCAGCAGCCGATCCCTCCGGGGGGAAGAGACCCAGTACTTC	CASSRSLRGEETQYF
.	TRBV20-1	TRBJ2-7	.	TGCAGTTGGCGAGGCGTTAGGGAGCAGTACTTC	CSWRGVREQYF
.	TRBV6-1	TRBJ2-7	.	TGTGCCAGCAGTGAAGGTGACAGGTCGGCGTACGAGCAGTACTTC	CASSEGDRSAYEQYF
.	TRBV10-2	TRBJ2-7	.	TGCGCCAGCAGTGAGGCCTTAACAGGAAAGCAGTACTTC	CASSEALTGKQYF
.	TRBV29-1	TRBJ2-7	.	TGCAGTGCAGGGGGGACCTACGAGCAGTACTTC	CSAGGTYEQYF
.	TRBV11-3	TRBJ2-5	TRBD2	TGTGCCAGCAGTGAGCGGGGGGAAGGGACCCAGTACTTC	CASSERGEGTQYF
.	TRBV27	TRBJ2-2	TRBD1	TGTGCCAGCACCTTGGACAGGGGTGTTCGGAACACCGGGGAGCTGTTTTTT	CASTLDRGVRNTGELFF
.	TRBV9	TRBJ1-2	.	TGTGCCAGCAGCGTGAGATTGGGGGCTTACACCTTC	CASSVRLGAYTF
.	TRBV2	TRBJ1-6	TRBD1	TGTGCCAGCAGCAATGGAGGGGGCAGTAATTCACCCCTCCACTTT	CASSNGGGSNSPLHF
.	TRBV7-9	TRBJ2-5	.	TGTGCCAGCAGCTTAGCAGTGGGGAGTAGAGAGACCCAGTACTTC	CASSLAVGSRETQYF
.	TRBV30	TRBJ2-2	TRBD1	TGTGCCTGGGACAGGGCAACGCACACCGGGGAGCTGTTTTTT	CAWDRATHTGELFF
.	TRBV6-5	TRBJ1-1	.	TGTGCCAGCAGTTACTCGAGCGGTCCCGCTTTCTTT	CASSYSSGPAFF
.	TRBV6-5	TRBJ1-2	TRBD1	TGTGCCAGCAGTTTCCCCGGACAGGGCGTCTATGGCTACACCTTC	CASSFPGQGVYGYTF
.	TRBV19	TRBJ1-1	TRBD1	TGTGCCAGTGCCGACAGGGGATCGTCGAACACTGAAGCTTTCTTT	CASADRGSSNTEAFF
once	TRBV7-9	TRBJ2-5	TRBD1	TGTGCCAGCAGCTTAGGTCAGGGGGTCGAGGAGACCCAGTACTTC	CASSLGQGVEETQYF
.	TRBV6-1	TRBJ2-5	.	TGTGCCAGCAGTGAAGACAGGGTATTGGAGACCCAGTACTTC	CASSEDRVLETQYF
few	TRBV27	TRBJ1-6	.	TGTGCCAGCAGTTTCTTGCAGAATTCACCCCTCCACTTT	CASSFLQNSPLHF
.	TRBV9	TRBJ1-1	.	TGTGCCAGCAGCGGAGGGAGGGTGGAGGAAACTGAAGCTTTCTTT	CASSGGRVEETEAFF
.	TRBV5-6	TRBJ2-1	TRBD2	TGTGCCAGCAGCTTGTGGCTAGCGGGGGCACCATACAATGAGCAGTTCTTC	CASSLWLAGAPYNEQFF
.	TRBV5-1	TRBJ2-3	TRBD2	TGCGCCAGCAGCCTCAACGGACTAGCGGGCACAGATACGCAGTATTTT	CASSLNGLAGTDTQYF
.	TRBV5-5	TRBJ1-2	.	TGTGCCAGCAGCCGAGGGGGCTATGGCTACACCTTC	CASSRGGYGYTF
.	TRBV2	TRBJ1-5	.	TGTGCCAGCAGCGACGGGGGCAATCAGCCCCAGCATTTT	CASSDGGNQPQHF
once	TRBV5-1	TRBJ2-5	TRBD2	TGCGCCAGCAGCTTAGGCGGGGGGGCCACGGGAGAGACCCAGTACTTC	CASSLGGGATGETQYF